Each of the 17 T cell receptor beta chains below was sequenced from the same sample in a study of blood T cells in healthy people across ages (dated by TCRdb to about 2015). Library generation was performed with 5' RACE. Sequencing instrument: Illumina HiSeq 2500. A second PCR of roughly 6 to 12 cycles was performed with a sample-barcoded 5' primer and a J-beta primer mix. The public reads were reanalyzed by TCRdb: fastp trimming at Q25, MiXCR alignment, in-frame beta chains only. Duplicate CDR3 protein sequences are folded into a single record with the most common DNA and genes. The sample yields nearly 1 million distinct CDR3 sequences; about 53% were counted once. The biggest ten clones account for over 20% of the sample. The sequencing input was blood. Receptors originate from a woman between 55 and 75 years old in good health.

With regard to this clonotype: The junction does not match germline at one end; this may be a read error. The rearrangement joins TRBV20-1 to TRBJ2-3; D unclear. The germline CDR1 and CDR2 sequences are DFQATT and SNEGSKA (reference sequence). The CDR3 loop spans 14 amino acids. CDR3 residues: CSARAAGYTNTQYF. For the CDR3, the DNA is TGCAGTGCTAGAGCGGCCGGCTACACAAATACGCAGTATTTT.

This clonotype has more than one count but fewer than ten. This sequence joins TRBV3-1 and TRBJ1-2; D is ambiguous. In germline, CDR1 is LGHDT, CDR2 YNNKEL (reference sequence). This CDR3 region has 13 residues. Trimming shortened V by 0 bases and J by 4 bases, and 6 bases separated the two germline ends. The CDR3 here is CASSQDEGYGYTF. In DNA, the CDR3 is TGTGCCAGCAGCCAAGATGAGGGCTATGGCTACACCTTC.

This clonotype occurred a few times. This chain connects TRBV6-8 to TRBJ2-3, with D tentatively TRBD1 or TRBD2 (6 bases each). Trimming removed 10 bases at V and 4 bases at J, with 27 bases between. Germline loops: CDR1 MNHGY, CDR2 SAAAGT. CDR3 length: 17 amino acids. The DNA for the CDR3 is TGTGCCAAAAAGACAGGACTAAGACCCAGAGGTCCAGATACGCAGTATTTT. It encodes CAKKTGLRPRGPDTQYF.

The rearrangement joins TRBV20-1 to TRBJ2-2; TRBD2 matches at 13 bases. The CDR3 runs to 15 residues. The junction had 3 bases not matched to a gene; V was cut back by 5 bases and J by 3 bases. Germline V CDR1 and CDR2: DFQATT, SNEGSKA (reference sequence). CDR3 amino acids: CSAPGTSGDTGELFF. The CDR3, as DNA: TGCAGTGCTCCCGGGACTAGCGGGGACACCGGGGAGCTGTTTTTT.

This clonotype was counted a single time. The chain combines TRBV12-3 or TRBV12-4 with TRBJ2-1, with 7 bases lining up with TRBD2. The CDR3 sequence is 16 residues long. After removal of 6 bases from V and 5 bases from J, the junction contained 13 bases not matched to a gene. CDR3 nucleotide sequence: TGTGCCAGCAGGAGCCTCAGCGGGATAATGGACAATGAGCAGTTCTTC. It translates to CASRSLSGIMDNEQFF.

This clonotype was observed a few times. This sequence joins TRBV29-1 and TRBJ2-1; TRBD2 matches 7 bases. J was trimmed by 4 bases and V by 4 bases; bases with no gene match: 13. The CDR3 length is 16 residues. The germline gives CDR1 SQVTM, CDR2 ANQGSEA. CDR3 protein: CSVVGGRVREYNEQFF. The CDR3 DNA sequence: TGCAGCGTTGTTGGAGGAAGGGTGCGGGAGTACAATGAGCAGTTCTTC.

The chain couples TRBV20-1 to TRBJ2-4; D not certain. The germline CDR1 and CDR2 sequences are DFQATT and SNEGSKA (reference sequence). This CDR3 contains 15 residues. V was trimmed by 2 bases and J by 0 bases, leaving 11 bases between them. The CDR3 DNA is TGCAGTGCTAGATTTACGGCCCTAGCCAAAAACATTCAGTACTTC. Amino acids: CSARFTALAKNIQYF.

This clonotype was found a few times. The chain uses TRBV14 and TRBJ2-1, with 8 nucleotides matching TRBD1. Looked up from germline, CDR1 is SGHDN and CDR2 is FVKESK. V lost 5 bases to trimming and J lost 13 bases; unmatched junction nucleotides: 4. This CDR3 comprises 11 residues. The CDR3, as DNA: TGTGCCAGCAGCTTCGACAGGGGACAGTTCTTC. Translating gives CASSFDRGQFF.

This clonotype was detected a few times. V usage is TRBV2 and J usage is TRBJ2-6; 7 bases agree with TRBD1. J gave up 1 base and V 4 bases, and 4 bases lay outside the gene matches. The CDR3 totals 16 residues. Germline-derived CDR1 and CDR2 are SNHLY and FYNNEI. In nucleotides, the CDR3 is TGTGCCAGCAGTGGACAGGGCGTGTCTGGGGCCAACGTCCTGACTTTC. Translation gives CASSGQGVSGANVLTF.

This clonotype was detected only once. The CDR3, as DNA: TGTGCCAGCAGCTTAGAGGGGAGGCATGGCTACACCTTC. Encoded protein: CASSLEGRHGYTF. The chain carries TRBV7-9 and TRBJ1-2; possible D gene TRBD1, 5 bases. V dropped 1 base and J dropped 6 bases, with 9 bases sitting between them. CDR1 is SEHNR, CDR2 FQNEAQ, per germline (reference sequence). The CDR3 extends over 13 amino acids.

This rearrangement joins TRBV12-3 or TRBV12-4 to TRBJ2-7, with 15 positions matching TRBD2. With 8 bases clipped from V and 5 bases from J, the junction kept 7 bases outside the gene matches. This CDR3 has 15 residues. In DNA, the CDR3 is TGTGCCAGCCGCCCAGGGACTAGCGGGAGGCACGAGCAGTACTTC. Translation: CASRPGTSGRHEQYF.

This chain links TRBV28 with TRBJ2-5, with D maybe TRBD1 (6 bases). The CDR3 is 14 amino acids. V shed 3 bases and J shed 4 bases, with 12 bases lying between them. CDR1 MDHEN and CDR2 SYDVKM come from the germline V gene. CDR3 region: CASSFERGRETQYF. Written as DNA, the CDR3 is TGTGCCAGCAGTTTTGAGAGGGGGAGAGAGACCCAGTACTTC.

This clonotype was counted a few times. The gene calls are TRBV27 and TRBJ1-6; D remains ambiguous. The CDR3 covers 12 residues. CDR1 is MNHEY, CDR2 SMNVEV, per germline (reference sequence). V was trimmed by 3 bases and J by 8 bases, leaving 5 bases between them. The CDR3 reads CASSLRDSPLHF. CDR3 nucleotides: TGTGCCAGCAGTTTGAGGGATTCACCCCTCCACTTT.

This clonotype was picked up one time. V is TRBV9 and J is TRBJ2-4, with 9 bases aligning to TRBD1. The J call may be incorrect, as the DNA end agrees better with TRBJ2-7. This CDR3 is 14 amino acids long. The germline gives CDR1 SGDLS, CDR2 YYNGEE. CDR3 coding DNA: TGTGCCAGCAGCGGACCACAGGGGGCTGACGAGCAGTACTTC. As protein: CASSGPQGADEQYF.

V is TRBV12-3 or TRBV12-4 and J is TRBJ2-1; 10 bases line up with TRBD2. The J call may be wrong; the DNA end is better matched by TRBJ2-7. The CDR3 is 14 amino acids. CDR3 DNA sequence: TGTGCCAGCAGAGCGGGAGGGCCTGGGAATGAGCAGTACTTC. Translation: CASRAGGPGNEQYF.

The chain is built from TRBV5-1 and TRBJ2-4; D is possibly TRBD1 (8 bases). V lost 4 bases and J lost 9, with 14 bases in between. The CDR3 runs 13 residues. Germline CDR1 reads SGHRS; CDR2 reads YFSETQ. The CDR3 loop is CASSKQGGAIQYF. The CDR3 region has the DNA TGCGCCAGCAGCAAACAGGGGGGGGCCATTCAGTACTTC. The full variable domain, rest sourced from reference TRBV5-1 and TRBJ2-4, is KAGVTQTPRYLIKTRGQQVTLSCSPISGHRSVSWYQQTPGQGLQFLFEYFSETQRNKGNFPGRFSGRQFSNSRSEMNVSTLELGDSALYLCASSKQGGAIQYFGAGTRLSVL.

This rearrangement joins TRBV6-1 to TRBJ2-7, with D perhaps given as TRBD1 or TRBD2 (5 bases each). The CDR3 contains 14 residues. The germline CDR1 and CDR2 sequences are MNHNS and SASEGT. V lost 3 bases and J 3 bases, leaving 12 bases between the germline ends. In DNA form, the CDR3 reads TGTGCCAGCAGTGAGTCGGGGCATTACTACGAGCAGTACTTC. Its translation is CASSESGHYYEQYF.